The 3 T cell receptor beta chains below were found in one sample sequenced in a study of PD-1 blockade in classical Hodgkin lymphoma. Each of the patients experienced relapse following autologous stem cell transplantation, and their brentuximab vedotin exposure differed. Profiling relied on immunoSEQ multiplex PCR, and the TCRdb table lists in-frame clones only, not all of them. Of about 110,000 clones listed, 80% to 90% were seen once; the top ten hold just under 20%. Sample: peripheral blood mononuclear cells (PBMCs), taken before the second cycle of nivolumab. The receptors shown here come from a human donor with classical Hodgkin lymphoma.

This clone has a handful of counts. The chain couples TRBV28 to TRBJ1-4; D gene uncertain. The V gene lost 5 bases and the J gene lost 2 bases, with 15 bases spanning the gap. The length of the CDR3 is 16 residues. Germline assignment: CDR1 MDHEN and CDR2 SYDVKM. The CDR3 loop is CASSRKQTGTNEKLFF. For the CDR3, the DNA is TGTGCCAGCAGTCGAAAACAGACTGGCACTAATGAAAAACTGTTTTTT.

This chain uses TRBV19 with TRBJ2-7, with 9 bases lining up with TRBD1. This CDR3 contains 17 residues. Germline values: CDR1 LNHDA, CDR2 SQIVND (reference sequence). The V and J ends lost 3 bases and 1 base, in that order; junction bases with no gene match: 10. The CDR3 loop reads CASSIGLNRGRSYEQYF. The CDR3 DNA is TGTGCCAGTAGTATTGGACTCAACAGGGGGCGTTCCTACGAGCAGTACTTC.

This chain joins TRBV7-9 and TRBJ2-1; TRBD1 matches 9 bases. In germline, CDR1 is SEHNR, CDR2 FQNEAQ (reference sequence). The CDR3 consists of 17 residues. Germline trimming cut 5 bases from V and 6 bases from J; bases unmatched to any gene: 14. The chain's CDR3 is CASSPYRDREIGNEQFF. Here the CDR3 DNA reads TGTGCCAGCAGCCCATATAGGGACAGGGAAATTGGCAATGAGCAGTTCTTC.